The TCR beta chain under discussion was sequenced for a study of yellow fever vaccine responses in identical twins. One entry per CDR3 protein results from TCRdb running MiXCR on the RT-PCR reads. The sample records 12,000 or so distinct CDR3 sequences, roughly four fifths being singletons. Overall study results and limits: It has been reported that, in twins, the vaccine T cell response seemed partly convergent and partly personalized.

Concerning this clonotype: Antigen: not known.

CDR3 length: 14 amino acids. V was pared by 4 bases and J by 4 bases, with 6 bases of the junction left unmatched. Germline-derived CDR1 and CDR2 are LGHNA and YSLEER. Here the sequenced sample was T cells from blood (PBMCs), unsorted or a sorted subset (not recorded which), taken before or after yellow fever vaccination (not recorded which). V is TRBV4-3 and J is TRBJ2-7; 8 nucleotides line up with TRBD2. This TCR came from a young woman who received the yellow fever vaccine. The chain's CDR3 is CASSRAGGDYEQYF. The DNA for the CDR3 is TGCGCCAGCAGCCGGGCGGGGGGCGATTACGAGCAGTACTTC.